What follows are 21 T cell receptor beta chains derived from one specimen sequenced in a study of blood T cells in healthy people across ages. PCR was performed a second time for about 6 to 12 cycles using a sample-barcoded 5' primer and a J-beta primer mix. One entry per CDR3 protein results from TCRdb running MiXCR on the 5' RACE reads. The table shows 790,000 or so distinct CDR3 sequences, with more than 55% occurring only once. Sequenced material: blood. The receptor set was obtained from a man aged 35 to 55 in good health.

The chain has TRBV12-3 or TRBV12-4 and TRBJ2-7; D not resolved. The V gene lost 3 bases and the J gene lost 0 bases, with 12 bases spanning the gap. The CDR3 extends over 15 amino acids. The CDR3 protein is CASSFGPANSYEQYF. For the CDR3, the DNA is TGTGCCAGCAGTTTTGGGCCGGCAAACTCCTACGAGCAGTACTTC.

This clonotype was detected ten times or more. The rearrangement uses TRBV5-1 and TRBJ2-6; D call uncertain. The CDR3 has 15 residues. Deletions cut 0 bases from V and 0 bases from J, with 4 bases between. In germline, CDR1 is SGHRS, CDR2 YFSETQ. This CDR3 is CASSLDSSGANVLTF. DNA of the CDR3: TGCGCCAGCAGCTTGGATAGCTCTGGGGCCAACGTCCTGACTTTC.

The chain combines TRBV28 with TRBJ2-7, with TRBD1 as a possible D gene (5 bases). Germline V gene lookup returns CDR1 MDHEN and CDR2 SYDVKM. The CDR3 is 12 residues long. V was clipped by 11 bases and J by 2 bases, with 13 bases between them. CDR3 residues: CASRRVPYEQYF. In nucleotides, the CDR3 is TGTGCCTCCCGCAGGGTGCCCTACGAGCAGTACTTC.

This clonotype was observed a handful of times. The chain recombines TRBV27 with TRBJ2-5, with a possible D match to TRBD2 (6 bases). This CDR3 has 16 amino acids. The germline V and J ends were trimmed by 5 bases and 4 bases, with 20 bases remaining between them. Germline CDR1 and CDR2: MNHEY and SMNVEV (reference sequence). Written as DNA, the CDR3 is TGTGCCAGCAGTCCACATGGACCGGAGCGGGTAGAGACCCAGTACTTC. Its translation is CASSPHGPERVETQYF.

The chain employs TRBV5-6 and TRBJ1-2; D remains unclear. CDR3 length equals 15 residues. The germline V gene encodes CDR1 SGHDT and CDR2 YYEEEE. V was shortened by 4 bases and J by 5 bases, with 18 bases between the two germline ends. CDR3 sequence reads: CASSEVGRKGYGYTF. In DNA, the CDR3 is TGTGCCAGCAGCGAAGTCGGACGGAAGGGTTATGGCTACACCTTC.

The chain joins TRBV20-1 to TRBJ1-4; 8 bases align to TRBD1. The CDR3 has 13 amino acids. Per germline, CDR1 DFQATT and CDR2 SNEGSKA (reference sequence). V was pared by 5 bases and J by 4 bases, with 3 bases of the junction left unmatched. The CDR3 loop reads CSAEDRGNEKLFF. The CDR3 DNA reads TGCAGTGCTGAAGACAGGGGTAATGAAAAACTGTTTTTT.

V gene TRBV29-1 combines with J gene TRBJ2-1; 8 nucleotides match TRBD2. In germline, CDR1 is SQVTM, CDR2 ANQGSEA. This CDR3 comprises 15 residues. The trim removed 1 base at V and 7 bases at J, leaving 9 bases unmatched. CDR3 loop: CSVEGRLGLENEQFF. Here the CDR3 DNA reads TGCAGCGTTGAAGGCCGTCTGGGACTAGAGAATGAGCAGTTCTTC.

The chain links TRBV6-2 or TRBV6-3 to TRBJ2-5; tentative D call: TRBD2 (7 bases). There are 16 residues in the CDR3. The ends were cut back, 4 bases at V and 2 bases at J, with 17 bases in the middle. Germline V gene data show CDR1 as MNHEY and CDR2 as SVGEGT. Here the CDR3 reads CASSLVRGDNQETQYF. Here the CDR3 DNA reads TGTGCCAGCAGTTTAGTTCGGGGGGACAATCAAGAGACCCAGTACTTC.

The chain recombines TRBV10-2 with TRBJ1-2; D is uncertain. Germline-derived CDR1 and CDR2 are WSHSY and SAAADI. The V end lost 0 bases, the J end lost 7 bases, and 9 bases lay between the germline ends. CDR3 length: 13 amino acids. The CDR3 loop reads CASSESGISGYTF. The CDR3 DNA reads TGCGCCAGCAGTGAGTCTGGTATATCTGGCTACACCTTC.

This clonotype was picked up a small number of times. As DNA, the CDR3 is TGCAGCGTTGACGGCAGTCTCACAGATACGCAGTATTTT. Encoded protein: CSVDGSLTDTQYF. This chain joins TRBV29-1 and TRBJ2-3; D is unclear. Trimming removed 3 bases at V and 2 bases at J, with 9 bases between. Looked up from germline, CDR1 is SQVTM and CDR2 is ANQGSEA. The CDR3 is 13 amino acids.

A note on this clonotype: The junction departs from germline at one end; a sequencing error may be responsible. The CDR3 DNA reads TGTGCCAGCAGCTTAGCTGGCCCAGGCTCCTCACCCCCCCACTTT. It yields the protein CASSLAGPGSSPPHF. The chain carries TRBV7-9 and TRBJ1-6; no definite D call. CDR3 length: 15 amino acids. Germline assignment: CDR1 SEHNR and CDR2 FQNEAQ (reference sequence).

The V gene is TRBV20-1, the J gene TRBJ1-3, with D unclear. In germline, CDR1 is DFQATT, CDR2 SNEGSKA (reference sequence). The CDR3 sequence is 15 residues long. V was cut by 0 bases and J by 3 bases, with 12 bases left in between. CDR3 residues: CSARDSIARGNTIYF. The CDR3 bases are TGCAGTGCTAGAGATTCGATAGCCCGTGGAAACACCATATATTTT.

This clonotype was observed a few times. The chain couples TRBV20-1 to TRBJ1-6, with D unresolved. The germline V gene encodes CDR1 DFQATT and CDR2 SNEGSKA (reference sequence). The CDR3 covers 15 residues. The ends were cut back, 3 bases at V and 9 bases at J, with 18 bases in the middle. The CDR3 is CSASLLGQISSPLHF. CDR3 DNA: TGCAGTGCTAGTTTGTTGGGTCAGATAAGTTCACCCCTCCACTTT.

The chain uses TRBV20-1 and TRBJ2-5, with 11 bases that match TRBD1. There are 18 residues in the CDR3. V lost 6 bases, J lost 11 bases, and 26 bases stayed unmatched. CDR1 is DFQATT, CDR2 SNEGSKA, per germline (reference sequence). The chain's CDR3 is CSAPIPGQGEIWDNEQYF. CDR3 bases: TGCAGTGCCCCAATCCCGGGACAGGGGGAAATCTGGGACAATGAGCAGTACTTC.

The table lists this clonotype with a count of one. The chain combines TRBV12-3 or TRBV12-4 with TRBJ2-2; D is undetermined. Trimming removed 3 bases from V and 3 bases from J, with 8 bases in between. The CDR3 is 14 residues long. The CDR3 protein is CASSFLGDTGELFF. CDR3 nucleotides: TGTGCCAGCAGTTTTCTGGGTGACACCGGGGAGCTGTTTTTT.

This clonotype was found a few times. The chain carries TRBV7-2 and TRBJ2-4; D remains ambiguous. This CDR3 spans 13 amino acids. The V gene lost 1 base and the J gene lost 2 bases, with 3 bases spanning the gap. Per germline, CDR1 SGHTA and CDR2 FQGNSA. The CDR3, as DNA: TGTGCCAGCAGCTTAGAGACCAAAAACATTCAGTACTTC. Translated, it gives CASSLETKNIQYF. Drawing the rest from reference TRBV7-2 and TRBJ2-4, the complete variable domain is GAGVSQSPSNKVTEKGKDVELRCDPISGHTALYWYRQSLGQGLEFLIYFQGNSAPDKSGLPSDRFSAERTGGSVSTLTIQRTQQEDSAVYLCASSLETKNIQYFGAGTRLSVL.

This clonotype has a single count. This chain links TRBV9 with TRBJ2-1; 11 nucleotides agree with TRBD2. The ends lost 1 base at V and 3 bases at J; junction bases unmatched: 12. CDR3 length: 19 residues. The V gene's germline CDR1 is SGDLS and CDR2 YYNGEE. The CDR3: CASSVRASGGMKDYNEQFF. CDR3 in DNA: TGTGCCAGCAGCGTAAGGGCTAGCGGGGGGATGAAAGACTACAATGAGCAGTTCTTC.

The chain links TRBV7-2 to TRBJ2-7, with TRBD2 identical over 10 bases. The J call may not be correct, given that the DNA end is closer to TRBJ2-5. CDR3 size: 15 residues. Germline CDR1 is SGHTA and CDR2 is FQGNSA. The CDR3 sequence is CASSLSGGATETQYF. DNA of the CDR3: TGTGCCAGCAGCTTAAGCGGGGGGGCCACGGAGACCCAGTACTTC.

Note on this clonotype: The junction departs from the called germline gene at one end, perhaps through a read error. The chain couples TRBV24-1 to TRBJ2-1; a possible D gene is TRBD2 (6 bases). CDR1 is KGHDR and CDR2 is SFDVKD in the germline V gene. The CDR3 has 19 residues. The CDR3 coding sequence is TGTGCCACCAGTGATTCAACCCAGGAGGGGCCCAGGTCCTACAATGAGCTGTTCTTC. Translated, it gives CATSDSTQEGPRSYNELFF.

The chain carries TRBV7-2 and TRBJ2-7; a possible D gene is TRBD1 (6 bases). TRBJ2-4 explains the end of the DNA better; the J call may be wrong. This CDR3 comprises 17 residues. From germline, CDR1 is SGHTA and CDR2 FQGNSA. The CDR3 loop is CASSLTGTPTTRNIQYF. CDR3 DNA: TGTGCCAGCAGCTTGACTGGGACACCCACCACGAGGAACATTCAGTACTTC.

This sequence joins TRBV12-3 or TRBV12-4 and TRBJ2-7; 8 nucleotides match TRBD2. There are 19 residues in the CDR3. V gave up 5 bases and J gave up 7 bases; unmatched junction bases: 25. The CDR3 protein is CASSPPPFSPREAVGEQYF. DNA for the CDR3: TGTGCCAGCAGTCCCCCACCATTTAGTCCGCGGGAGGCTGTGGGGGAGCAGTACTTC.